This T cell receptor beta chain was identified during a study of a mutant IDH1 vaccine in newly diagnosed glioma. At the level of the study: Before enrollment, the patients had been treated with radiotherapy alone, temozolomide alone, or both together. Most of them had received both.

Time point: baseline, week 1 (first vaccination visit). Documented treatment: pre-vaccination baseline after standard-of-care therapy. In every donor, the tumor was a new WHO grade 3 or 4 IDH1-mutant, ATRX-lost astrocytoma. Study observations and caveats: Pseudoprogression appeared unlinked to shifts in leading peripheral T cell clonotypes.

The V end lost 6 bases, the J end lost 1 base, and 15 bases lay between the germline ends. This CDR3 is built from 15 residues. Germline loops: CDR1 ENHRY, CDR2 SYGVKD. Repertoires were generated with immunoSEQ multiplex PCR, while TCRdb's copy carries only in-frame clones and drops some. The sample includes about 92,000 clones, 83% of them seen just once. In the case of this clone: Its antigen is currently unknown.

The clonotype comes from a woman in her forties or fifties with glioma. The source was PBMCs, collected from a glioma patient treated with radiotherapy, temozolomide or both. The gene calls are TRBV10-3 and TRBJ1-2; D is unclear. CDR3 DNA: TGTGCCATCAGCGATCTGGAGCAGCTTAACTATGGCTACACCTTC. It encodes CAISDLEQLNYGYTF.